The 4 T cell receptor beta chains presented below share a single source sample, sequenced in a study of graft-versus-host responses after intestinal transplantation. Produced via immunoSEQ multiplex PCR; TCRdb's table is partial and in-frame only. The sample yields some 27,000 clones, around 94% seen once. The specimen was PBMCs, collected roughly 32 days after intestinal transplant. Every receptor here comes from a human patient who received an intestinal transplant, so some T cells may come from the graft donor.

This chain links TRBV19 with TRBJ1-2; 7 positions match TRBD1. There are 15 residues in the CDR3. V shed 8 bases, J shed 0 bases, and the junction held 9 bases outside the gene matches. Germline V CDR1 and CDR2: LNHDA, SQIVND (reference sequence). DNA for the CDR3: TGTGCCAGTTCCGGACAGGAGACTCCTAACTATGGCTACACCTTC. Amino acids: CASSGQETPNYGYTF.

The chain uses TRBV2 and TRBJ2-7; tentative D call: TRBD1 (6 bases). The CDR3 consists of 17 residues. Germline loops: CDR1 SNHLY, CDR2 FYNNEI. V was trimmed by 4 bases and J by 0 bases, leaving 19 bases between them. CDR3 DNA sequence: TGTGCCAGCAGTGCTCGCCGATCACAGGGCTTCTCCTACGAGCAGTACTTC. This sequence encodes CASSARRSQGFSYEQYF.

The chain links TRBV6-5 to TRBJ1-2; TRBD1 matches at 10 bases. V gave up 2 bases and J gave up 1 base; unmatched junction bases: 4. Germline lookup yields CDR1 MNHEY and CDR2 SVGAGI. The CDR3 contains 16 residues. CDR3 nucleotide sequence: TGTGCCAGCAGTTACGGGGGGACAGGGGATAACTATGGCTACACCTTC. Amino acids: CASSYGGTGDNYGYTF.

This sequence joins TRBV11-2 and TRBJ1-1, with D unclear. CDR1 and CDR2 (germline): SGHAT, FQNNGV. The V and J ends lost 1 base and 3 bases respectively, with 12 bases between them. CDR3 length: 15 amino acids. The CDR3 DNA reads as TGTGCCAGCAGCTTAGGACATGGACGGCACACTGAAGCTTTCTTT. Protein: CASSLGHGRHTEAFF.